This T cell receptor beta chain derives from a study of T-cell memory formation after mild COVID-19. Study context: Each donor largely had its own TCR clusters. Study-wide results and caveats: The study found contracting CD4+ clones mainly in CM and EM and contracting CD8+ clones in EMRA. Memory sampled before infection contained some responding clones, suggesting cross-reactive memory joined.

Barcoded TCR alpha and TCR beta cDNA libraries with UMIs came from 5'RACE using constant-segment primers. TCRdb reanalysed the 5' RACE reads using MiXCR and keeps one entry per CDR3 protein. The table lists 68,000 or so distinct CDR3 sequences, over 15% of them singletons. This CDR3 spans 16 amino acids. V shed 0 bases, J shed 8 bases, and the junction held 8 bases outside the gene matches. Germline-derived CDR1 and CDR2 are KGHSH and LQKENI. The sample holds one count of this clonotype. Its antigen is not known. This rearrangement joins TRBV18 to TRBJ1-4, with 8 positions matching TRBD1. Sequencing used PBMCs or a T cell subset sorted from them (not recorded which). This sequence was found in an adult woman who had mild COVID-19 (a few samples of this study predate the infection). Cell type and time point are not known. CDR3 protein: CASSPPVRGLQEKLFF. Here the CDR3 DNA reads TGTGCCAGCTCACCACCGGTCAGGGGGCTTCAAGAAAAACTGTTTTTT.